The TCR beta chain under discussion was sequenced for a study of shared T cell receptors in the human thymus. Only in-frame clones appear in the TCRdb table, and some are missing; sequencing was by immunoSEQ multiplex PCR. Among hundreds of thousands of clones listed, 87% were seen once. Germline-derived CDR1 and CDR2 are MGHRA and YSYEKL. J was trimmed by 2 bases and V by 4 bases; bases with no gene match: 6. This CDR3 spans 16 amino acids. This clone was detected only once. The sample also formed part of further work on human thymus T cells. This second report adds: The authors found apparently biased V and J gene usage in thymic and blood repertoires.

This sequence was found in a boy in the first two years of life with a congenital heart defect. Sequencing was carried out using thymocytes. The chain combines TRBV4-1 with TRBJ1-5, with 9 bases fitting TRBD1. CDR3 DNA: TGCGCCAGCAGCCCCCGATGGGACAGGGGCAATCAGCCCCAGCATTTT. The encoded protein is CASSPRWDRGNQPQHF.